Listed below are T cell receptor beta chains from one sample, sequenced in a study of blood T cell repertoires in COVID-19. Sequencing used immunoSEQ multiplex PCR; TCRdb keeps in-frame clones, though not all of them. Among around 70,000 clones, 82% were seen once, and the ten largest hold about 6.2%. Sequenced sample: peripheral blood. The receptor set was obtained from a man in his 60s with acute or convalescent COVID-19. Each CDR3 is given with its conserved first and last residue. The D gene is left open where the match is weak. Size is omitted from some rows. Given values are once, few, many or a class for expanded clones.

cdr3_length,j_call,clone_size,v_call,d_call,cdr3_aa,cdr3_nt
9,TRBJ1-2,-,TRBV20-1,-,CGGGGGYTF,TGCGGCGGGGGTGGGGGCTACACCTTC
12,TRBJ2-7,-,TRBV6-5,-,CASRDTSYEQYF,TGTGCCAGCAGAGATACTTCCTACGAGCAGTACTTC
14,TRBJ1-1,-,TRBV30,-,CAWRREQGITEAFF,TGTGCCTGGAGAAGGGAACAGGGTATAACTGAAGCTTTCTTT
17,TRBJ1-5,few,TRBV6-2/TRBV6-3,TRBD1,CASSVGTGRVSNQPQHF,TGTGCCAGCAGTGTCGGGACAGGGCGAGTCAGCAATCAGCCCCAGCATTTT
19,TRBJ1-2,-,TRBV7-9,TRBD1,CASSLLGGEFQGDLYGYTF,TGTGCCAGCAGCCTCCTAGGAGGGGAGTTCCAGGGGGACCTCTATGGCTACACCTTC
15,TRBJ2-2,once,TRBV18,-,CASSPRQGSTGELFF,TGTGCCAGCTCACCACGGCAGGGGTCCACCGGGGAGCTGTTTTTT
13,TRBJ1-1,-,TRBV11-2,TRBD1,CASRDRGNTEAFF,TGTGCCAGCAGAGACAGGGGGAACACTGAAGCTTTCTTT
15,TRBJ1-6,-,TRBV5-6,TRBD1,CASSRGQGLNSPLHF,TGTGCCAGCAGCAGGGGACAGGGCTTGAATTCACCCCTCCACTTT
16,TRBJ2-1,once,TRBV6-2/TRBV6-3,TRBD2,CASSPGTSGYYNEQFF,TGTGCCAGCAGCCCTGGGACTAGCGGTTATTACAATGAGCAGTTCTTC
15,TRBJ2-7,-,TRBV7-2,TRBD1,CASSLSGQGAYEQYF,TGTGCCAGCAGCTTATCGGGACAGGGGGCCTACGAGCAGTACTTC
14,TRBJ2-4,-,TRBV2,TRBD1,CASSRDRGDNIQYF,TGTGCCAGCAGTAGGGACAGGGGGGACAACATTCAGTACTTC
14,TRBJ1-1,-,TRBV5-1,-,CASQSGQPNTEAFF,TGCGCCAGCCAAAGCGGACAGCCGAACACTGAAGCTTTCTTT
18,TRBJ2-2,-,TRBV15,-,CATSRPSKGVTSAGELFF,TGTGCCACCAGCAGACCTTCCAAGGGCGTGACTAGTGCCGGGGAGCTGTTTTTT
15,TRBJ2-5,-,TRBV4-2,TRBD1,CASSQRQGYQETQYF,TGTGCCAGCAGCCAACGACAGGGGTACCAAGAGACCCAGTACTTC
15,TRBJ2-6,few,TRBV5-1,-,CASSFTGSGANVLTF,TGCGCCAGCAGCTTTACGGGGTCTGGGGCCAACGTCCTGACTTTC
12,TRBJ1-5,-,TRBV29-1,-,CSVGEINQPQHF,TGCAGCGTTGGTGAGATCAATCAGCCCCAGCATTTT
20,TRBJ2-7,-,TRBV4-1,TRBD2,CASSQDSMHLRGGPSYEQYF,TGCGCCAGCAGCCAAGATTCGATGCACTTACGGGGGGGGCCTTCCTACGAGCAGTACTTC
14,TRBJ1-2,-,TRBV4-3,TRBD1,CASSHGQGGSGYTF,TGCGCCAGCAGCCATGGACAGGGAGGGAGCGGCTACACCTTC